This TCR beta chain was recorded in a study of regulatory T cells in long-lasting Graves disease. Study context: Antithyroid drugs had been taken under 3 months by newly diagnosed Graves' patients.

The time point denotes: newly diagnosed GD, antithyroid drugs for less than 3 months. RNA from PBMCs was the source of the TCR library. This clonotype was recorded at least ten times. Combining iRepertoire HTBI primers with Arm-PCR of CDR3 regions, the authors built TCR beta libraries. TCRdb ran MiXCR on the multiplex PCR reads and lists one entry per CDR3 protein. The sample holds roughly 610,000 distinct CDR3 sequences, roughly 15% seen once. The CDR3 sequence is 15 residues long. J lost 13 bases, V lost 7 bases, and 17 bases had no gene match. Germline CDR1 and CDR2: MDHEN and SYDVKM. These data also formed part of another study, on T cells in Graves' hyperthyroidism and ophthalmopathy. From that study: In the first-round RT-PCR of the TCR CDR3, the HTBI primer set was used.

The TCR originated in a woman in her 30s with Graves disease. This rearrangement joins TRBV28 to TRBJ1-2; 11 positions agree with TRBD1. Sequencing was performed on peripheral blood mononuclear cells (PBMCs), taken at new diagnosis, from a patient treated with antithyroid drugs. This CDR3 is CASTLSGTGGVGRTF. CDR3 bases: TGTGCCAGCACTCTCTCCGGGACAGGGGGAGTAGGGCGCACCTTC.